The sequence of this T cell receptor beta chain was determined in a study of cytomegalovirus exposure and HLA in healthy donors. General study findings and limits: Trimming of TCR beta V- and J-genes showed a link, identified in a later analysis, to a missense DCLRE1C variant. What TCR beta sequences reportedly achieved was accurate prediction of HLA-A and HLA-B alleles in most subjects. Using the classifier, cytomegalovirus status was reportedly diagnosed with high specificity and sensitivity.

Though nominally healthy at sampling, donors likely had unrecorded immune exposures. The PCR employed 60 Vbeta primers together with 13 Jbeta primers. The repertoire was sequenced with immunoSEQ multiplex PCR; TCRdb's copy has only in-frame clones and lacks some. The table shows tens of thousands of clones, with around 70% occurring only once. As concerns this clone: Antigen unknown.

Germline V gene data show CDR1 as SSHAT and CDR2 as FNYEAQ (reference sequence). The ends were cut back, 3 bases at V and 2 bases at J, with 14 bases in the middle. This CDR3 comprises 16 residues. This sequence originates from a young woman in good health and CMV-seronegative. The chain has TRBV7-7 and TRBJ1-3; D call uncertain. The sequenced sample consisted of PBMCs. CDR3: CASSFAVDLTGNTIYF. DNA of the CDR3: TGTGCCAGCAGCTTTGCGGTGGATTTGACTGGAAACACCATATATTTT. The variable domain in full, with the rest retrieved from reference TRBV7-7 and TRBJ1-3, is GAGVSQSPRYKVTKRGQDVTLRCDPISSHATLYWYQQALGQGPEFLTYFNYEAQPDKSGLPSDRFSAERPEGSISTLTIQRTEQRDSAMYRCASSFAVDLTGNTIYFGEGSWLTVV.